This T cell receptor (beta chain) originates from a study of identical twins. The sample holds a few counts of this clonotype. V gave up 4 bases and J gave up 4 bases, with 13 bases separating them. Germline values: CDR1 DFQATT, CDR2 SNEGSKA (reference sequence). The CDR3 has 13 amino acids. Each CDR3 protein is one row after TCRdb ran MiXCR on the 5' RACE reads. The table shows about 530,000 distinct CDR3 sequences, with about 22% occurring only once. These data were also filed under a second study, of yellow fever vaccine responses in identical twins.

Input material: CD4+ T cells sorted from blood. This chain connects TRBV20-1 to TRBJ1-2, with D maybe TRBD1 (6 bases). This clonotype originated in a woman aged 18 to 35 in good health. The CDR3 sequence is CSATTGSRYGYTF. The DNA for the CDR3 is TGCAGTGCTACCACAGGGAGCCGCTATGGCTACACCTTC.